The 5 T cell receptor beta chains below all came from one sample that was sequenced in a study of shared clonotypes between healthy human individuals. Using immunoSEQ multiplex PCR, the repertoire was profiled, and TCRdb retains in-frame clones only, with some absent. The sample shows about 2.5 million clones, 85% to 95% of them seen only once. The source material was naive CD4+ T cells from PBMCs. Stated subset: CD45RA+ positively selected. Every receptor here comes from a man aged 18 to 29 in good health. Some clones in this sample may be carry-over from other donors' samples.

This clone was seen a single time. The rearrangement joins TRBV10-3 to TRBJ1-1; the D is unclear. Germline V gives CDR1 ENHRY, CDR2 SYGVKD. CDR3 length equals 14 residues. V shed 0 bases and J shed 8 bases, with 13 bases lying between them. CDR3 amino acids: CAISESWNREEAFF. CDR3 sequence (DNA): TGTGCCATCAGTGAGTCCTGGAACAGAGAAGAAGCTTTCTTT.

The gene calls are TRBV10-3 and TRBJ2-5, with unresolved D. The V and J ends lost 6 bases and 3 bases respectively, with 5 bases between them. CDR1 is ENHRY and CDR2 is SYGVKD in the germline V gene. CDR3 length: 11 residues. The CDR3, as DNA: TGTGCCATCAGCCAGAAAGAGACCCAGTACTTC. It yields the protein CAISQKETQYF.

The CDR3 coding sequence is TGTGCCAGCAGTTACACCGGGACAGCGAACCAAGAGACCCAGTACTTC. It is translated as CASSYTGTANQETQYF. The chain combines TRBV6-6 with TRBJ2-5; 7 nucleotides agree with TRBD1. J was trimmed by 0 bases and V by 2 bases; bases with no gene match: 6. Per the germline V gene, CDR1 is MNHNY and CDR2 is SVGAGI (reference sequence). The CDR3 is 16 amino acids.

This chain joins TRBV5-3 and TRBJ1-5, with D maybe TRBD1 (5 bases). TRBV5-3 is assigned to the ORF class and has an uncertain function. The CDR3 has 15 amino acids. The V end lost 4 bases, the J end lost 1 base, and 12 bases lay between the germline ends. CDR3 in DNA: TGTGCCAGAAGCCCCGAAGGGGTAAGCAATCAGCCCCAGCATTTT. Its protein product is CARSPEGVSNQPQHF.

A remark on this clone: One end of the junction is discordant with germline, which a read error may explain. V usage is TRBV7-3 and J usage is TRBJ1-1; 7 positions agree with TRBD1. Germline V gene lookup returns CDR1 SGHTA and CDR2 FQGTGA. The CDR3 consists of 13 residues. CDR3 in DNA: TGTGCCAGCAGCGTAACAGGGGTCACTGAAGCTTTCTTT. Protein product: CASSVTGVTEAFF.